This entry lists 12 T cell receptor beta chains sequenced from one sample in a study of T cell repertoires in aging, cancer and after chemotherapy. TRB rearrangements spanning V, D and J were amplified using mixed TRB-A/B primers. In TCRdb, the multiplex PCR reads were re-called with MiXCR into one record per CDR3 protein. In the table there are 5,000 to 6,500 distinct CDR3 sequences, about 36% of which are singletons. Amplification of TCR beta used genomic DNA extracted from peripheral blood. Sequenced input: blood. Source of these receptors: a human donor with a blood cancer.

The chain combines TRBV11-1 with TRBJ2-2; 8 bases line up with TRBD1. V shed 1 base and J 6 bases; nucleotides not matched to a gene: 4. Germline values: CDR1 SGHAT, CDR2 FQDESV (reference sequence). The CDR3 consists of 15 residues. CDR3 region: CASSLGTGFAGELFF. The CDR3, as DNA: TGTGCCAGCAGCTTAGGGACAGGGTTTGCCGGGGAGCTGTTTTTT.

CDR3 sequence: CASSNTSETTNEQFF. For the CDR3, the DNA is TGTGCCAGCAGCAACACTAGCGAGACCACCAATGAGCAGTTCTTC. The chain employs TRBV7-9 and TRBJ2-1, with TRBD2 matching 7 bases. Per germline, CDR1 SEHNR and CDR2 FQNEAQ (reference sequence). Trimming removed 5 bases from V and 6 bases from J; junction bases left unmatched: 10. The CDR3 covers 15 residues.

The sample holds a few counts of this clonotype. The CDR3 coding sequence is TGTGCCAGTACTTCCGGTAATGAAAAACTGTTTTTT. The encoded protein is CASTSGNEKLFF. The chain combines TRBV19 with TRBJ1-4; D is unresolved. The CDR3 covers 12 residues. Looked up from germline, CDR1 is LNHDA and CDR2 is SQIVND (reference sequence). Trimming removed 7 bases from V and 4 bases from J, with 7 bases in between.

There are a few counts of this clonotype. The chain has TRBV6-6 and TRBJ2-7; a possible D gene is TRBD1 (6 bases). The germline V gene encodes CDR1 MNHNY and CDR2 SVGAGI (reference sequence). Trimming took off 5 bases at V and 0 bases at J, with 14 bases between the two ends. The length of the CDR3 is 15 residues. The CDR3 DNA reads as TGTGCCAGCAGTCTCAGGGGCGCCAGCTCCTACGAGCAGTACTTC. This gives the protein CASSLRGASSYEQYF.

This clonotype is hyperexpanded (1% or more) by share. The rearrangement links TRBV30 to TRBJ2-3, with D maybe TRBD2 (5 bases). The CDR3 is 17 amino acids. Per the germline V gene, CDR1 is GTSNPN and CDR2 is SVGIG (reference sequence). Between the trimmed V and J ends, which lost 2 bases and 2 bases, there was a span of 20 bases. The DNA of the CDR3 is TGTGCCTGGAGTTGGCGGCGAGGGCGGGTGGACACAGATACGCAGTATTTT. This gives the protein CAWSWRRGRVDTDTQYF.

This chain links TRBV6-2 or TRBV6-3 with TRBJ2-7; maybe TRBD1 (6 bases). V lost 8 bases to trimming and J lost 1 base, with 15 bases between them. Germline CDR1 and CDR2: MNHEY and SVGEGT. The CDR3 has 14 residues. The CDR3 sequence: CASATGQLSYEQYF. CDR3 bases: TGTGCCAGCGCTACTGGACAGCTATCCTACGAGCAGTACTTC.

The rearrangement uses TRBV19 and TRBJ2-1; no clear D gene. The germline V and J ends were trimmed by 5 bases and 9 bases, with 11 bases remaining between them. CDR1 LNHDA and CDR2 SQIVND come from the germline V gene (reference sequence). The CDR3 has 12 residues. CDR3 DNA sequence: TGTGCCAGTAGTTTATCCAGTAGTGAGCAGTTCTTC. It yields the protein CASSLSSSEQFF. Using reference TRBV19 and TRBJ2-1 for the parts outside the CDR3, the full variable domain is DGGITQSPKYLFRKEGQNVTLSCEQNLNHDAMYWYRQDPGQGLRLIYYSQIVNDFQKGDIAEGYSVSREKKESFPLTVTSAQKNPTAFYLCASSLSSSEQFFGPGTRLTVL.

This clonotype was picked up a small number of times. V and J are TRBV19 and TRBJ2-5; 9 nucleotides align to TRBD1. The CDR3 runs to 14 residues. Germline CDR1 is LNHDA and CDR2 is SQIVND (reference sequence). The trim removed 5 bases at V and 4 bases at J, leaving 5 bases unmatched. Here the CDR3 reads CASSGDRGGETQYF. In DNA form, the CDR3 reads TGTGCCAGTAGTGGAGACAGGGGGGGAGAGACCCAGTACTTC.

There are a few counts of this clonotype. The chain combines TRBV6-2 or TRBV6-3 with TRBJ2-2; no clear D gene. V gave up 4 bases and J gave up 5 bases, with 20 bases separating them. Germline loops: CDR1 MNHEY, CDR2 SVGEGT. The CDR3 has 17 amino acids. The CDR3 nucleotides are TGTGCCAGCAGTTCCGCCCGACTGAAAGTGGGGACCGGGGAGCTGTTTTTT. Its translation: CASSSARLKVGTGELFF.

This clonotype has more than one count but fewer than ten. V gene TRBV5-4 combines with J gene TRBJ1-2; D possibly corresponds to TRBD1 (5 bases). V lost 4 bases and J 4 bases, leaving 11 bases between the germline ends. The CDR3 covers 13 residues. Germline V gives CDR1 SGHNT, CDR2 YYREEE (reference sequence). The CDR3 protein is CASSLRQLYGYTF. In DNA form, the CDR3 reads TGTGCCAGCAGCCTACGACAGCTCTATGGCTACACCTTC.

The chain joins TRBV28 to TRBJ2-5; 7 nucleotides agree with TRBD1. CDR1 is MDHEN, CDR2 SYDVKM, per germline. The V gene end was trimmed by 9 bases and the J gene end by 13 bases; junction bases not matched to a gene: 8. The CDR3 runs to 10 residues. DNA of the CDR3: TGTGCCAGTTGGCAGGGACAGATGTACTTC. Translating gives CASWQGQMYF.

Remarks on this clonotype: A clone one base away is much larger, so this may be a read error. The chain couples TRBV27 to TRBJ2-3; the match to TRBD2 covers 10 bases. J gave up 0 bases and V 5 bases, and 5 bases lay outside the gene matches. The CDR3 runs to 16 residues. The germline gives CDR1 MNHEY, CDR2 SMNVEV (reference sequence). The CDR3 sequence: CASSPPSGRSTDTQYF. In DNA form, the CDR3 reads TGTGCCAGCAGTCCCCCTAGCGGGAGAAGCACAGATACGCAGTATTTT.